This T cell receptor beta chain was sequenced for a study of T cell repertoires in ileal Crohn's disease. The CDR3 runs to 13 residues. Germline V CDR1 and CDR2: MNHEY, SVGAGI. Trimming shortened V by 6 bases and J by 0 bases, and 8 bases separated the two germline ends. Study findings and constraints: Endoscopic recurrence occurred in every patient whose clonality exceeded 26.8%.

Each sample's TCRB immunosequencing used five hundred nanograms of biopsy DNA. Method: immunoSEQ multiplex PCR; TCRdb's copy keeps in-frame clones and lacks some. The sample has 13,000 to 15,000 clones; about 71% are singletons. This clone was counted a few times. Its antigen is undetermined. Adults with ileal or ileocolonic Crohn's disease and an indication for resection were eligible. What was sequenced was ileal tissue. The chain is built from TRBV6-5 and TRBJ1-2, with D hard to call. This sequence was found in an adult with Crohn's disease. CDR3 nucleotide sequence: TGTGCCAGCAGACTCGACCCTAACTATGGCTACACCTTC. It encodes CASRLDPNYGYTF.